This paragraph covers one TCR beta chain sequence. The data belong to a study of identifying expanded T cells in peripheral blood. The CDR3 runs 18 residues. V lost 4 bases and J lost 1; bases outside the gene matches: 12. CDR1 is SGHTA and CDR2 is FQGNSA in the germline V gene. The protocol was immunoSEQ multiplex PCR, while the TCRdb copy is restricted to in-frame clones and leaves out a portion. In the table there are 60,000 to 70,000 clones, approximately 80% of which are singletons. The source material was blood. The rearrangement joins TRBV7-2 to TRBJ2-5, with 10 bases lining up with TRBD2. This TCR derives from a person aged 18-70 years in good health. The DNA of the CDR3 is TGTGCCAGCAGCTACGGGAGCGGGGGGGTCCCCAGCCAAGAGACCCAGTACTTC. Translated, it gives CASSYGSGGVPSQETQYF.